These T cell receptor beta chains were read from a single sample in a study of molecular identifiers for immune sequencing clone quantification. MiXCR, applied by TCRdb to the PCR reads, yields one record per CDR3 protein. The repertoire holds about half a million distinct CDR3 sequences, with 25% as singletons. The specimen sequenced was naive CD8+ T cells from blood, with Jurkat cell RNA spiked in. The receptors were gathered from a human donor in good health. Some libraries in this study had Jurkat cell RNA spiked in. CDR3s include the opening cysteine and the closing phenylalanine or tryptophan. The order of the fields is V gene, D gene, clone size, J gene, CDR3 protein, CDR3 DNA. The D gene is left open where the match is weak. Clone size appears in some rows only: once, few, many, or a class for an expanded clone.

TRBV27	.	.	TRBJ1-5	CASSHITYSNQPLHF	TGTGCCAGCAGTCACATTACCTATAGCAATCAGCCCCTGCATTTT
TRBV5-1	.	.	TRBJ2-7	CASSLAASGTSEQYF	TGCGCCAGCAGCTTGGCGGCCTCCGGGACAAGCGAGCAGTACTTC
TRBV7-6	TRBD2	few	TRBJ2-5	CASFSSGPHLLETQYF	TGTGCCAGCTTCTCTAGCGGGCCCCATTTGTTGGAGACCCAGTACTTC
TRBV6-2/TRBV6-3	TRBD2	.	TRBJ2-3	CASSYQAGEGTDAQYF	TGTGCCAGCAGTTACCAAGCGGGAGAGGGCACAGATGCGCAGTATTTT
TRBV5-4	TRBD2	.	TRBJ2-5	CASSWWTSGRETQYF	TGTGCCAGCAGCTGGTGGACTAGCGGGAGGGAGACCCAGTACTTC
TRBV5-8	TRBD1	few	TRBJ2-1	CASSLHGTGIVDEQFF	TGTGCCAGCAGCTTACATGGGACAGGGATAGTTGATGAGCAGTTCTTC
TRBV11-2	TRBD1	.	TRBJ2-1	CASSWDRPYNEQFF	TGTGCCAGCAGTTGGGACAGACCGTACAATGAGCAGTTCTTC
TRBV7-9	.	few	TRBJ2-1	CASSHTGEGNEQFF	TGTGCCAGCAGCCATACAGGGGAGGGCAATGAGCAGTTCTTC
TRBV20-1	.	.	TRBJ2-5	CSARVSETQYF	TGCAGTGCTAGAGTTTCAGAGACCCAGTACTTC
TRBV4-3	.	few	TRBJ2-7	CASSQTSGTAYEQYF	TGCGCCAGCAGCCAAACATCCGGGACGGCCTACGAGCAGTACTTC
TRBV11-1	TRBD2	many	TRBJ2-3	CASSTGLRLAGFTDTQYF	TGTGCCAGCAGCACTGGGCTGCGGCTAGCGGGATTCACAGATACGCAGTATTTT
TRBV28	.	.	TRBJ2-7	CASSFRTAGDERYF	TGTGCCAGCAGTTTCCGAACAGCGGGCGACGAGCGGTACTTC
TRBV20-1	.	.	TRBJ2-7	CSATSASSFAYEQYF	TGCAGTGCTACTTCAGCCTCCTCCTTCGCCTACGAGCAGTACTTC
TRBV4-3	.	.	TRBJ2-5	CASSQDWIVRETQYF	TGCGCCAGCAGCCAAGATTGGATAGTCCGTGAGACCCAGTACTTC
TRBV6-5	.	.	TRBJ1-1	CANSYGTEAFF	TGTGCCAACAGTTATGGCACTGAAGCTTTCTTT
TRBV7-9	.	.	TRBJ1-5	CASSSQGSSNQPQHF	TGTGCCAGCAGCTCTCAGGGATCGAGCAATCAGCCCCAGCATTTT
TRBV27	TRBD1	few	TRBJ2-7	CASSPWDREYEQYF	TGTGCCAGCAGTCCCTGGGACAGGGAGTACGAGCAGTACTTC
TRBV19	TRBD1	few	TRBJ1-1	CASSIRQGDTEAFF	TGTGCCAGTAGTATAAGACAGGGGGACACTGAAGCTTTCTTT
TRBV7-9	TRBD1	.	TRBJ2-7	CASSSDRGPNGQYF	TGTGCCAGCAGCTCCGACAGGGGGCCAAACGGGCAGTACTTC
TRBV4-2	.	many	TRBJ1-1	CASSQVGITEAFF	TGTGCCAGCAGCCAAGTTGGCATCACTGAAGCTTTCTTT
TRBV2	TRBD1	many	TRBJ1-5	CASSDNPTGMSQPQHF	TGTGCCAGCAGTGATAACCCGACAGGGATGAGCCAGCCCCAGCATTTT
TRBV7-2	.	few	TRBJ1-1	CASSAPLRVGDTEAFF	TGTGCCAGCAGCGCCCCCTTGAGGGTAGGGGACACTGAAGCTTTCTTT
TRBV20-1	.	few	TRBJ1-6	CSARDHGAANSPLHF	TGCAGTGCTAGAGATCATGGAGCGGCGAATTCACCCCTCCACTTT
TRBV7-9	.	.	TRBJ1-1	CTSGPLPGDGAEEAFF	TGTACCAGCGGGCCACTACCGGGCGACGGCGCCGAGGAAGCTTTCTTT
TRBV5-4	.	many	TRBJ2-2	CASSFQGGGELFF	TGTGCCAGCAGCTTTCAGGGCGGCGGGGAGCTGTTTTTT
TRBV20-1	TRBD1	few	TRBJ1-1	CSSRQGAYTEAFF	TGCAGCAGCAGACAGGGGGCGTACACTGAAGCTTTCTTT
TRBV7-6	TRBD2	few	TRBJ2-1	CASSLESGNLGEQFF	TGTGCCAGCAGCTTAGAAAGCGGGAACCTGGGTGAGCAGTTCTTC
TRBV27	TRBD2	few	TRBJ2-3	CASSYPSGGQDTQYF	TGTGCCAGCAGTTACCCTAGCGGGGGGCAGGATACGCAGTATTTT
TRBV7-8	.	few	TRBJ2-2	CASSLGTALNTGELFF	TGTGCCAGCAGCTTAGGGACTGCCCTTAACACCGGGGAGCTGTTTTTT
TRBV27	TRBD1	.	TRBJ2-7	CASCWGQGYEQYF	TGTGCCAGCTGCTGGGGACAGGGCTACGAGCAGTACTTC
TRBV21-1	.	.	TRBJ2-5	CASSPRATSLGTQYF	TGTGCCAGCAGCCCAAGGGCCACTTCACTGGGGACCCAGTACTTC
TRBV4-3	.	.	TRBJ2-3	CASSQDGWRASVSTDTQYF	TGCGCCAGCAGCCAAGACGGGTGGCGGGCCTCAGTGAGCACAGATACGCAGTATTTT
TRBV7-9	.	few	TRBJ2-7	CASSLGRGVDEQYF	TGTGCCAGCAGCTTGGGAAGGGGGGTGGACGAGCAGTACTTC